This T cell receptor beta chain was captured in a study of CD8 T cells in Susac syndrome. At the level of the study: Among the Susac syndrome patients who underwent sequencing, about six had clinically active disease, while about eight of them were in remission. Patients with Susac syndrome were therapy-naive, taking corticosteroids, with some also receiving intravenous immunoglobulin, or taking intravenous immunoglobulin alone at the time their blood was drawn.

When the RNA was reverse transcribed, random hexamers were used with an input of roughly 0.5 to 1 ug. TCRdb ran MiXCR on the immunoSEQ multiplex PCR reads and lists one entry per CDR3 protein. Here the sample spans roughly 150,000 distinct CDR3 sequences, more than 85% being singletons. Germline V gene lookup returns CDR1 DFQATT and CDR2 SNEGSKA (reference sequence). The CDR3 runs 18 residues. Trimming shortened V by 3 bases and J by 2 bases, and 25 bases separated the two germline ends. As concerns this clonotype: Antigen unknown.

Findings and limits, study-wide: Total CD8+ and CD8+ TEMRA repertoires contained 15 to 20 and five Susac-specific public clones, respectively. The number of individuals included in the study's TCR sequencing and HLA analysis was acknowledged as relatively small.

The V call is TRBV20-1, the J call TRBJ2-5, with D perhaps matching TRBD2 (7 bases). The sequence came from a human donor with Susac syndrome. Sequenced input: CD8+ T cells from PBMCs. CDR3 nucleotides: TGCAGTGCTAGTCAGCCCGGGGGGCTTTGGGCACGGCAAGAGACCCAGTACTTC. Amino acids: CSASQPGGLWARQETQYF.